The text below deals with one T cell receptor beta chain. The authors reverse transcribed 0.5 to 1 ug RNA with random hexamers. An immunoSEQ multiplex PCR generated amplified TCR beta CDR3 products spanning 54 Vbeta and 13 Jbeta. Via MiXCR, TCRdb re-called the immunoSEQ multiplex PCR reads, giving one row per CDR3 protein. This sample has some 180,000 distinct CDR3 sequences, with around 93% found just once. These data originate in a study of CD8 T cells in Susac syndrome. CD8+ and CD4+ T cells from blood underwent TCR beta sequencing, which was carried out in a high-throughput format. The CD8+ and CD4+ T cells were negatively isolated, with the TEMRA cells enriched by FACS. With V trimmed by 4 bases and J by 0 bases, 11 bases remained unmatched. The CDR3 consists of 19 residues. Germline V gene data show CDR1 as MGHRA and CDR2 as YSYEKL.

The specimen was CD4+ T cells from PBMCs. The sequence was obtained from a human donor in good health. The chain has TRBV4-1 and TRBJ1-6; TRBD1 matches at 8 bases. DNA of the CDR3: TGCGCCAGCAGCCCCGAGGACAGGGTGGGGAGCTCCTATAATTCACCCCTCCACTTT. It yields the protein CASSPEDRVGSSYNSPLHF.